The T cell receptor (beta chain) described here comes from a study of cytomegalovirus exposure and HLA in healthy donors. Unmatched junction bases numbered 5, after V lost 1 base and J lost 2 bases. The CDR3 contains 16 residues. Germline V gene lookup returns CDR1 LGHNT and CDR2 FRNRAP. With regard to this clone: Its antigen is not identified.

Study observations and caveats: Cytomegalovirus-associated TCR beta chains were listed, numbering 150 to 200. In an earlier analysis, most TCR beta V segments were productive about 90% or about 30% of the time. Later genetic work tied a missense DCLRE1C variant to beta-chain V and J trimming. Later analysis showed TCR association rates varying by HLA locus, highest for DRB1 and lowest for HLA-C.

In the PCR, 60 Vbeta and 13 Jbeta primers were used. Sequencing was performed with immunoSEQ multiplex PCR; in TCRdb, only in-frame clones are kept and a portion is missing. Of roughly 150,000 clones in the sample, 65% to 85% were seen once. This clonotype was sampled from a man between 50 and 59 years old in good health and CMV-seropositive. This chain joins TRBV12-5 and TRBJ2-1, with 7 bases identical to TRBD2. The sample taken for sequencing was PBMCs. The CDR3 reads CASGLGGAGPYNEQFF. In DNA form, the CDR3 reads TGTGCTAGTGGTTTGGGAGGAGCGGGACCCTACAATGAGCAGTTCTTC.